This record looks at one TCR beta chain sequence and its context. Its specificity is not known. The data originate from a study of T cell responses to AZD1222 COVID-19 vaccine. Study background: Investigators merged groups given second doses at roughly 4 or roughly 12 weeks. General study points: Clonal diversity may have been underestimated in mostly white British donors.

The ends were cut back, 4 bases at V and 10 bases at J, with 19 bases in the middle. This CDR3 spans 15 amino acids. CDR1 is MNHNY and CDR2 is SVGAGI in the germline V gene (reference sequence). TCRdb's copy holds only in-frame clones and misses some; the assay was immunoSEQ multiplex PCR. The table lists approximately 130,000 clones, 90% to 95% of them singletons, with roughly 1.7% in the top ten. The TCR sequence derives from an adult in good health. The specimen was peripheral blood, collected on day 0 of AZD1222 vaccination. This chain links TRBV6-6 with TRBJ2-2; weak D call: TRBD1 (6 bases). The chain's CDR3 is CASSLGQGWNVELFF. CDR3 bases: TGTGCCAGCAGTTTGGGGCAGGGGTGGAACGTGGAGCTGTTTTTT.